These 30 T cell receptor beta chains were sequenced from one sample in a study of tumor-infiltrating lymphocytes in primary liver carcinoma (dated 2017 in TCRdb). Blood RNA was extracted from unsorted whole blood with TRIzol reagent; germline DNA came from the DNeasy Blood & Tissue kit. The sequencer was an Illumina HiSeq 2500. A constant-region primer and ProtoScript II reverse transcriptase were used to reverse-transcribe TCRbeta-specific cDNA from roughly 480 ng total RNA. The TCRbeta libraries were prepared through three rounds of nested multiplex PCR following a slightly modified ARM-PCR procedure. The first two PCR rounds used multiplex TRBV1-TRBV30 forward primers with a Cbeta reverse primer, each for 10 cycles. TCRdb reworked the public reads: Q25 trimming with fastp, MiXCR clone assembly, productive beta chains retained. Every entry covers one CDR3 protein and lists the most common genes and DNA from its rows. The sample table shows 300,000 to 350,000 distinct CDR3 sequences, and 65% are seen once. About 6.1% of the sample goes to the ten largest clones.

The specimen sequenced was peripheral blood. Receptor source: a man aged 35-49 years with primary liver carcinoma and hepatitis B virus infection.

This clonotype has more than one count but fewer than ten. V is TRBV30 and J is TRBJ1-1; 8 positions agree with TRBD1. CDR1 is GTSNPN and CDR2 is SVGIG in the germline V gene (reference sequence). V lost 3 bases and J lost 4; bases outside the gene matches: 4. The CDR3 totals 13 residues. The CDR3 spells CAWRETGGTEAFF. The CDR3 DNA is TGTGCCTGGAGGGAAACAGGGGGCACTGAAGCTTTCTTT. The whole variable domain, filled in from reference TRBV30 and TRBJ1-1, reads SQTIHQWPATLVQPVGSPLSLECTVEGTSNPNLYWYRQAAGRGLQLLFYSVGIGQISSEVPQNLSASRPQDRQFILSSKKLLLSDSGFYLCAWRETGGTEAFFGQGTRLTVV.

To note about this clonotype: The germline gene is not matched at one end of the junction; a read error may be the cause. The gene calls are TRBV11-2 and TRBJ2-1; D may be TRBD2 (5 bases). The CDR3 runs 12 residues. The germline V gene encodes CDR1 SGHAT and CDR2 FQNNGV. The CDR3 region has the DNA TGTGTCAGCAGCTTCGGGGAGATTGAGCAGTTCTTC. As protein: CVSSFGEIEQFF.

The chain recombines TRBV6-6 with TRBJ1-5; weak D call: TRBD1 (6 bases). Germline V gene lookup returns CDR1 MNHNY and CDR2 SVGAGI (reference sequence). The germline V and J ends were trimmed by 6 bases and 5 bases, with 14 bases remaining between them. The CDR3 has 14 residues. The CDR3 region has the DNA TGTGCCAGCAGGAAACAGGGAAGAGATCAGCCCCAGCATTTT. The encoded protein is CASRKQGRDQPQHF.

Note on this clonotype: One end of the junction does not line up with germline, which may come from a read error. The genes are TRBV4-2 and TRBJ2-2, with D uncertain. The germline V gene has CDR1 LGHNA and CDR2 YNFKEQ. The CDR3 sequence is 14 residues long. CDR3 bases: TGTGCCAGTAGCCAAGCTCTGATCGCCGGGGAGCTGTTTTTT. It is translated as CASSQALIAGELFF.

About this clonotype itself: Possible read error: a much larger clone is one base away. The chain has TRBV6-6 and TRBJ2-2; TRBD2 matches at 8 bases. Trimming cost V 4 bases and J 3 bases; bases outside gene matches: 16. CDR1 and CDR2 (germline): MNHNY, SVGAGI (reference sequence). The CDR3 has 19 residues. The CDR3 region has the DNA TGTGCCAGCAGTTTACGGAGGACTAGCTGGAGGGATTACACCGGGGAGCTGTTTTTT. It codes for CASSLRRTSWRDYTGELFF.

The table lists this clonotype with many counts. The rearrangement links TRBV29-1 to TRBJ2-1; 10 positions agree with TRBD2. Germline V gene lookup returns CDR1 SQVTM and CDR2 ANQGSEA. Trimming at V came to 8 bases and at J to 3 bases, leaving 7 bases not matched to a gene. This CDR3 comprises 14 residues. CDR3 region: CSISGRLLYNEQFF. As DNA, the CDR3 is TGCAGCATTAGCGGGAGGCTCCTCTACAATGAGCAGTTCTTC.

This clonotype was counted many times. The chain couples TRBV5-4 to TRBJ2-7, with 8 bases lining up with TRBD1. The length of the CDR3 is 14 residues. CDR1 and CDR2 (germline): SGHNT, YYREEE (reference sequence). Trimming removed 2 bases from V and 5 bases from J; junction bases left unmatched: 6. Here the CDR3 reads CASSFGQGPDEQYF. In DNA, the CDR3 is TGTGCCAGCAGCTTCGGACAGGGACCGGACGAGCAGTACTTC.

The V gene is TRBV7-8, the J gene TRBJ2-1; maybe TRBD2 (5 bases). The CDR3 has 11 residues. The germline V gene encodes CDR1 SGHVS and CDR2 FQNEAQ. Trimming removed 9 bases at V and 10 bases at J, with 13 bases between. The CDR3 nucleotides are TGTGCCAGGAGCAATCAGCGGGAGCAGTTCTTC. It translates to CARSNQREQFF.

About this clonotype itself: A read error is likely, as this CDR3 ends without the conserved phenylalanine or tryptophan. The gene calls are TRBV11-2 and TRBJ2-1; D is perhaps TRBD2 (7 bases). Germline CDR1 reads SGHAT; CDR2 reads FQNNGV. This CDR3 has 14 residues. The CDR3 loop reads CASSFGGPIDEQFS. In DNA form, the CDR3 reads TGTGCTAGCAGCTTCGGGGGGCCAATTGATGAGCAGTTCTCC.

This clonotype was counted a few times. The V gene is TRBV6-5, the J gene TRBJ1-1, with unresolved D. Trimming removed 2 bases at V and 7 bases at J, with 14 bases between. CDR1 MNHEY and CDR2 SVGAGI come from the germline V gene. The CDR3 is 14 amino acids. The CDR3: CASSYPLGEREAFF. In nucleotides, the CDR3 is TGTGCCAGCAGTTACCCTCTCGGGGAGCGTGAAGCTTTCTTT.

The chain recombines TRBV25-1 with TRBJ2-3; 9 positions match TRBD2. The CDR3 contains 15 residues. The J segment lost 11 bases and the V segment lost 6 bases, leaving 15 bases of the junction unmatched. Germline V gene sequence: CDR1 MGHDK, CDR2 SYGVNS. The CDR3 loop is CASRLICGRAHMQYF. DNA of the CDR3: TGTGCCAGCAGATTGATATGCGGGAGGGCACATATGCAGTATTTT. Complete variable domain (other parts from reference TRBV25-1 and TRBJ2-3): EADIYQTPRYLVIGTGKKITLECSQTMGHDKMYWYQQDPGMELHLIHYSYGVNSTEKGDLSSESTVSRIRTEHFPLTLESARPSHTSQYLCASRLICGRAHMQYFGPGTRLTVL.

In its sample, this clonotype was seen many times. The chain combines TRBV6-5 with TRBJ1-5, with 9 bases matching TRBD1. The germline V gene has CDR1 MNHEY and CDR2 SVGAGI. The CDR3 extends over 15 amino acids. V trimming: 7 bases; J trimming: 4 bases; junction bases outside the gene matches: 8. The CDR3 loop reads CASILQGARNQPQHF. The CDR3 DNA reads TGTGCCAGCATTTTACAGGGGGCGCGGAATCAGCCCCAGCATTTT.

Regarding this clonotype: An end of the junction does not agree with germline; a read error may underlie this. The chain combines TRBV5-6 with TRBJ2-3, with a tentative D call TRBD1 (5 bases). The germline V gene has CDR1 SGHDT and CDR2 YYEEEE. CDR3 length equals 14 residues. The CDR3 loop is CANSSTTDTDTQYF. The CDR3 nucleotides read TGTGCCAACAGCTCTACGACAGATACAGATACGCAGTATTTT.

The chain has TRBV11-3 and TRBJ1-1; D gene unclear. The germline CDR1 and CDR2 sequences are SGHNT and YENEEA. CDR3 length equals 14 residues. Trimming left V 1 base short and J 2 bases short, with 8 bases between. The CDR3 DNA reads as TGTGCCAGCAGCTTAGGGGAAGTTAACACTGAAGCTTTCTTT. Protein sequence: CASSLGEVNTEAFF.

This clonotype has only a few counts. The V and J genes are TRBV12-3 or TRBV12-4 and TRBJ1-2; a possible D gene is TRBD1 (6 bases). This CDR3 is 16 amino acids long. V lost 1 base to trimming and J lost 0 bases, with 12 bases between them. The CDR3, as DNA: TGTGCCAGCAGTTTAGATCTCAGGGGAGCTAACTATGGCTACACCTTC. Translation: CASSLDLRGANYGYTF.

J is TRBJ2-4 and V is TRBV6-5; D gene uncertain. The CDR3 spans 15 residues. Trimming took 2 bases from V and 3 from J, leaving 11 bases between them. CDR1 is MNHEY, CDR2 SVGAGI, per germline. CDR3 in amino acids: CASSYRAAGKNIQYF. The CDR3 nucleotides read TGTGCCAGCAGTTACAGGGCGGCAGGCAAAAACATTCAGTACTTC.

About this clonotype: The junction shows a germline mismatch at one end, possibly a read error. This chain uses TRBV11-2 with TRBJ2-5; D gene unclear. This CDR3 has 13 amino acids. Germline V gene lookup returns CDR1 SGHAT and CDR2 FQNNGV. CDR3 amino acids: CASSLPAYEAQYF. As DNA, the CDR3 is TGTGCCAGCAGCTTACCTGCCTACGAGGCCCAATACTTC.

The V gene is TRBV11-2, the J gene TRBJ2-7; D gene unclear. There are 15 residues in the CDR3. Deletions cut 5 bases from V and 6 bases from J, with 20 bases between. Germline CDR1 SGHAT, CDR2 FQNNGV. As DNA, the CDR3 is TGTGCCAGCAGCATAGCCTCATCAGAAGGTCGCGAGCAGTACTTC. This encodes CASSIASSEGREQYF.

Comments on this clonotype: A much more abundant neighbour one base away suggests this may be a read error. This likely comes from a read error, as the CDR3 has no conserved phenylalanine or tryptophan at its end. The CDR3 DNA sequence: TGCGCCAGCAGCCAAGATCTGCCGGCTAACTATGGCTACACCTTA. Translation: CASSQDLPANYGYTL. V usage is TRBV4-3 and J usage is TRBJ1-2; no reliable D call. V shed 0 bases and J shed 0 bases, with 8 bases lying between them. CDR1 LGHNA and CDR2 YSLEER come from the germline V gene. This CDR3 region has 15 residues.

As for this clonotype: The final CDR3 position lacks the conserved phenylalanine or tryptophan, pointing to a likely read error. The rearrangement joins TRBV11-2 to TRBJ2-7; TRBD2 matches at 7 bases. Germline CDR1 reads SGHAT; CDR2 reads FQNNGV. The CDR3 runs 15 residues. The CDR3 protein is CVSSLEWRERDEQYC. In nucleotides, the CDR3 is TGTGTCAGCAGCTTAGAGTGGCGGGAGCGGGACGAGCAGTACTGC.

V and J are TRBV11-2 and TRBJ2-6; D possibly corresponds to TRBD2 (5 bases). This CDR3 has 15 amino acids. Germline-derived CDR1 and CDR2 are SGHAT and FQNNGV. Trimming left V 6 bases short and J 0 bases short, with 9 bases between. The CDR3 coding sequence is TGTGCCAGCAGTAGCGATAGCTCTGGGGCCAACGTCCTGACTTTC. This encodes CASSSDSSGANVLTF.

This rearrangement joins TRBV12-3 or TRBV12-4 to TRBJ1-1; D not resolved. This CDR3 region has 12 residues. The V end was cut by 2 bases, the J end by 6 bases, with 7 bases between. The CDR3 region is CASSLPAPEAFF. The CDR3 DNA is TGTGCCAGCAGTTTACCAGCCCCTGAAGCTTTCTTT.

Points on this clonotype: The germline gene is not matched at one end of the junction; a read error may be the cause. This chain joins TRBV5-6 and TRBJ1-2, with a possible D match to TRBD1 (5 bases). This CDR3 spans 16 amino acids. Germline CDR1 SGHDT, CDR2 YYEEEE. The CDR3 DNA follows: TGTACCAGCAACTTGGGTGCCCTCGGTGGCAGGGATGGCTACACCTTC. This translates into CTSNLGALGGRDGYTF.

On this clonotype: A much larger clonotype is one base distant, so this may be a read error. The chain links TRBV28 to TRBJ2-1; TRBD2 agrees at 8 bases. Germline assignment: CDR1 MDHEN and CDR2 SYDVKM. CDR3 length: 13 amino acids. The CDR3 loop reads CVSSWGTSGEQFF. In nucleotides, the CDR3 is TGTGTCAGCAGTTGGGGCACTAGCGGTGAGCAGTTCTTC.

This clonotype was found many times. J is TRBJ1-1 and V is TRBV12-3 or TRBV12-4; D is perhaps TRBD1 (5 bases). Deletions cut 3 bases from V and 7 bases from J, with 12 bases between. This CDR3 spans 13 amino acids. In nucleotides, the CDR3 is TGTGCCAGCAGTTTCATGAGGGGCAATGAAGCTTTCTTT. This encodes CASSFMRGNEAFF.

On this clonotype itself: The junction does not match germline at one end; this may be a read error. The chain joins TRBV5-4 to TRBJ2-7, with 14 bases aligning to TRBD2. Germline V gene lookup returns CDR1 SGHNT and CDR2 YYREEE (reference sequence). There are 15 residues in the CDR3. The CDR3 region is CVSSPTSGRAREQYF. CDR3 nucleotide sequence: TGTGTCAGCAGCCCGACTAGCGGGAGGGCAAGGGAGCAGTACTTC.

With respect to this clonotype: Since a much larger clone is just one base distant, this may be a read error. The J gene is TRBJ2-7, the V gene TRBV5-6; no definite D call. Germline-derived CDR1 and CDR2 are SGHDT and YYEEEE. The CDR3 totals 11 residues. The CDR3 here is CVSSIFGEQYF. In DNA, the CDR3 is TGTGTCAGCTCAATATTTGGCGAGCAGTACTTC.

Concerning this clonotype itself: A much larger clone differs by one base, so this may be a read error. The V gene is TRBV6-5, the J gene TRBJ2-7; D possibly uses TRBD1 or TRBD2 (5 bases each). The CDR3 is 15 residues long. The germline V gene has CDR1 MNHEY and CDR2 SVGAGI. Trimming pared 6 bases from V and 0 bases from J, leaving 15 bases between. The CDR3 DNA is TGTGCCAGCAGGAGAGGGGCCTCGAACTCCTACGAGCAGTACTTC. Its protein is CASRRGASNSYEQYF.

Concerning this clonotype: A much larger clone sits a single nucleotide away, making a read error possible. The chain links TRBV12-3 or TRBV12-4 to TRBJ2-3, with D possibly being TRBD2 (6 bases). The CDR3 sequence is 16 residues long. The V and J ends lost 0 bases and 4 bases respectively, with 14 bases between them. The CDR3 DNA sequence: TGTGCCAGCAGTTTAGCCCCGGGAGTGGGTTCAGATACGCAGTATTTT. This sequence encodes CASSLAPGVGSDTQYF.

With regard to this clonotype: At one end, the junction sequence differs from germline, possibly due to a read error. The chain has TRBV11-2 and TRBJ2-7, with D hard to call. Per germline, CDR1 SGHAT and CDR2 FQNNGV. The CDR3 is 13 residues long. The CDR3 coding sequence is TGTACCAGCAGCTTAATGATTCGTTACGAGTCGTACTTC. Translation: CTSSLMIRYESYF.